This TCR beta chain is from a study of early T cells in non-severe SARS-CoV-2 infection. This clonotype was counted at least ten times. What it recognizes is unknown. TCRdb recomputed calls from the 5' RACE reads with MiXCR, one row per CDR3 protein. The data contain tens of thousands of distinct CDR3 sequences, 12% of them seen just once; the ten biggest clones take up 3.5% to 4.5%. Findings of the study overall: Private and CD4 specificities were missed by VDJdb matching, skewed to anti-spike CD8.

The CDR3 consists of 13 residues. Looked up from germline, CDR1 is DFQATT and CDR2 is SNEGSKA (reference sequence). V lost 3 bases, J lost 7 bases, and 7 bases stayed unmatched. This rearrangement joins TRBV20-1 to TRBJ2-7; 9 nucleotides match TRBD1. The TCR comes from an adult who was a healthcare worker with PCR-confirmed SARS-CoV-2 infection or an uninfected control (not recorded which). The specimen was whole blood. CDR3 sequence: CSASTGGTREQYF. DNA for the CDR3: TGCAGTGCTAGCACAGGGGGCACCCGAGAGCAGTACTTC.